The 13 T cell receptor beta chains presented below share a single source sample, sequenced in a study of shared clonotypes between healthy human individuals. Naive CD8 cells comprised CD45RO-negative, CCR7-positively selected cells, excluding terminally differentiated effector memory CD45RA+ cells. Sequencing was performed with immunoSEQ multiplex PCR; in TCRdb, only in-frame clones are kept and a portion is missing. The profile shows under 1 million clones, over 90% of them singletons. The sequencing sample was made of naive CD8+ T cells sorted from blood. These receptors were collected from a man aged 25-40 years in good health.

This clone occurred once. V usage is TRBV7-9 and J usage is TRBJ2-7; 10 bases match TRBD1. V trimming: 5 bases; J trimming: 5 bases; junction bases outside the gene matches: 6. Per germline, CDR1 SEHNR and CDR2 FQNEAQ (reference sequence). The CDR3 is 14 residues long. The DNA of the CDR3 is TGTGCCAGCAGCCCGACAGGGGGCGCGGACGAGCAGTACTTC. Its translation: CASSPTGGADEQYF.

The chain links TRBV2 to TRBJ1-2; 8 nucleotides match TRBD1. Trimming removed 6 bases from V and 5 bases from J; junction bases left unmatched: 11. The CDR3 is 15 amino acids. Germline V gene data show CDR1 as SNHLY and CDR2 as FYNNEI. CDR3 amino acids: CASRDWEDRDYGYTF. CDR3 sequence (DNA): TGTGCCAGCAGGGATTGGGAGGACAGGGATTATGGCTACACCTTC.

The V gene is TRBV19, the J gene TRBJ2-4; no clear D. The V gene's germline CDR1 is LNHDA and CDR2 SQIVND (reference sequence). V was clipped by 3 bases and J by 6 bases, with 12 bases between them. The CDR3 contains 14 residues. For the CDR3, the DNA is TGTGCCAGTAGTATCGGAACTGGACCAAACATTCAGTACTTC. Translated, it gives CASSIGTGPNIQYF.

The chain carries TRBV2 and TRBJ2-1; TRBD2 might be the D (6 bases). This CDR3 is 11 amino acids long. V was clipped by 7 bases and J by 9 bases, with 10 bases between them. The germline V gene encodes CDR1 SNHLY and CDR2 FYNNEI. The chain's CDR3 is CASKVGGEQFF. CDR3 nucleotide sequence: TGTGCCAGCAAGGTGGGGGGTGAGCAGTTCTTC. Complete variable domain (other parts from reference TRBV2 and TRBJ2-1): EPEVTQTPSHQVTQMGQEVILRCVPISNHLYFYWYRQILGQKVEFLVSFYNNEISEKSEIFDDQFSVERPDGSNFTLKIRSTKLEDSAMYFCASKVGGEQFFGPGTRLTVL.

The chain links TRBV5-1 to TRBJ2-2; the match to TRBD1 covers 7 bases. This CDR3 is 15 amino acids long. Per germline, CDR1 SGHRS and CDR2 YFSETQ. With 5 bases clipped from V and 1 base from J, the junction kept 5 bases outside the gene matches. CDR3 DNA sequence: TGCGCCAGCAGTTCCGGGACAGTGAACACCGGGGAGCTGTTTTTT. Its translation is CASSSGTVNTGELFF.

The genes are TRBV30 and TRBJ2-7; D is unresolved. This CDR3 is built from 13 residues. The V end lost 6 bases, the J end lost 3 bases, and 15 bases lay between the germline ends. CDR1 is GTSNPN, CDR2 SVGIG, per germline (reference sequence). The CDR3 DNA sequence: TGTGCCTGTACACCTTTGAAAATCTACGAGCAGTACTTC. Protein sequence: CACTPLKIYEQYF.

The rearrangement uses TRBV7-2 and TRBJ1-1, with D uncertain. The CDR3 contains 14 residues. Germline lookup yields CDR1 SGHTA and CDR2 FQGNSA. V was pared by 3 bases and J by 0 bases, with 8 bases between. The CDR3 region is CASSFPGLNTEAFF. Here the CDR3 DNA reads TGTGCCAGCAGCTTCCCGGGCTTGAACACTGAAGCTTTCTTT.

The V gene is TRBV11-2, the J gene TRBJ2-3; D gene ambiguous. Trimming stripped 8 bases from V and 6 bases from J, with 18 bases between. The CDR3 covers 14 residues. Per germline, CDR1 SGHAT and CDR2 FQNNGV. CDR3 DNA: TGTGCCAGCGGCCCGGGCCCCCTATGGGATACGCAGTATTTT. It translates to CASGPGPLWDTQYF.

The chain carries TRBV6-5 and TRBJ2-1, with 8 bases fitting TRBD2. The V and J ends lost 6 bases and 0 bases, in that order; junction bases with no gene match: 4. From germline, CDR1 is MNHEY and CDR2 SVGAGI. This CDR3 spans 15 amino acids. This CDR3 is CASRTGTSSYNEQFF. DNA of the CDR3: TGTGCCAGCAGAACCGGGACTAGCTCCTACAATGAGCAGTTCTTC.

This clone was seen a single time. In DNA, the CDR3 is TGTGCCAGCAGTTACAATGGGGGAGACCTGACTTTC. Encoded protein: CASSYNGGDLTF. The rearrangement uses TRBV6-5 and TRBJ2-6; D possibly uses TRBD1 or TRBD2 (5 bases each). Germline CDR1 MNHEY, CDR2 SVGAGI. This CDR3 spans 12 amino acids. The V and J ends lost 2 bases and 15 bases respectively, with 11 bases between them.

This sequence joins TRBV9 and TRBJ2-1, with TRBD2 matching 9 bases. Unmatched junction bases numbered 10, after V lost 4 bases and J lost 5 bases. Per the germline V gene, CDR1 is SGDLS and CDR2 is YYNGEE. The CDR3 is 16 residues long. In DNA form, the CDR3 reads TGTGCCAGCAGCATCAAGTCTAGCGGGGAGCACAATGAGCAGTTCTTC. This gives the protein CASSIKSSGEHNEQFF.

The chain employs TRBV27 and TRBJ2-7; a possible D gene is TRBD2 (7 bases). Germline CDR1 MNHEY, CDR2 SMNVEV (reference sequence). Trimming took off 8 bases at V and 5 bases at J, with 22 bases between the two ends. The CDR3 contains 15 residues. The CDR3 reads CASCTGRGCLDEQYF. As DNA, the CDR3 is TGTGCCAGCTGTACGGGGAGGGGGTGTCTAGACGAGCAGTACTTC.

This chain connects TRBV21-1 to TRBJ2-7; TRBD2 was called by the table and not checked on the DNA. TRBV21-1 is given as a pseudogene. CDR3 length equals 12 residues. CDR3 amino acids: CASSNASLEEDF. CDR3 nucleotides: TGTGCCAGCAGCAACGCTAGCTTGGAGGAAGACTTC.